The rows below give T cell receptor beta chains drawn from one sample of a study of identical twins. TCRdb processed the 5' RACE reads anew with MiXCR; each CDR3 protein has one entry. The sample has around 370,000 distinct CDR3 sequences; approximately 8.8% are singletons. Source material: naive T cells sorted from blood. Receptors were obtained from a woman between 50 and 59 years old in good health. The CDR3 runs from the conserved cysteine through the conserved F or W. Each record gives: V gene, clone size, J gene, D gene, CDR3 protein, CDR3 DNA. A D gene is named only where the DNA matches it firmly. Part of the rows lack a size; the others show once, few, many or a class for expanded clones.

v_gene: TRBV9; abundance: many; j_gene: TRBJ2-6; d_gene: .; CDR3aa: CASSVVSGANVLTF; CDR3nt: TGCGCCAGCAGCGTGGTCTCTGGGGCCAACGTCCTGACTTTC
v_gene: TRBV5-1; abundance: few; j_gene: TRBJ2-2; d_gene: .; CDR3aa: CASSPDYTGELFF; CDR3nt: TGCGCCAGCAGCCCCGATTACACCGGGGAGCTGTTTTTT
v_gene: TRBV2; abundance: many; j_gene: TRBJ2-3; d_gene: .; CDR3aa: CASSETDRDTQYF; CDR3nt: TGTGCCAGCAGTGAAACTGACCGGGATACGCAGTATTTT
v_gene: TRBV24-1; abundance: .; j_gene: TRBJ2-2; d_gene: .; CDR3aa: CVTSSVRTTQTHTGELFF; CDR3nt: TGTGTCACCAGTTCCGTTAGGACTACCCAAACCCACACCGGGGAGCTGTTTTTT
v_gene: TRBV2; abundance: many; j_gene: TRBJ2-4; d_gene: .; CDR3aa: CASEAWGFQYF; CDR3nt: TGTGCCAGCGAAGCTTGGGGTTTTCAGTACTTC
v_gene: TRBV12-5; abundance: many; j_gene: TRBJ2-2; d_gene: TRBD2; CDR3aa: CASGLVLAGDTGELFF; CDR3nt: TGTGCTAGTGGTTTGGTACTTGCGGGAGACACCGGGGAGCTGTTTTTT
v_gene: TRBV20-1; abundance: many; j_gene: TRBJ2-3; d_gene: TRBD2; CDR3aa: CSASFPGGPTDTQYF; CDR3nt: TGCAGTGCTAGCTTCCCGGGAGGGCCAACAGATACGCAGTATTTT
v_gene: TRBV6-2/TRBV6-3; abundance: .; j_gene: TRBJ1-5; d_gene: .; CDR3aa: CASSYSKVWPQHF; CDR3nt: TGTGCCAGCAGTTACTCGAAGGTTTGGCCCCAGCATTTT
v_gene: TRBV29-1; abundance: few; j_gene: TRBJ2-1; d_gene: TRBD2; CDR3aa: CSVEDLAGGDNEQFF; CDR3nt: TGCAGCGTTGAAGATCTGGCGGGAGGGGACAATGAGCAGTTCTTC
v_gene: TRBV6-5; abundance: few; j_gene: TRBJ2-2; d_gene: TRBD2; CDR3aa: CASSFRAGASGELFF; CDR3nt: TGTGCCAGCAGTTTCCGAGCGGGAGCGTCCGGGGAGCTGTTTTTT
v_gene: TRBV20-1; abundance: .; j_gene: TRBJ2-5; d_gene: TRBD2; CDR3aa: CSASWGTSGGETQYF; CDR3nt: TGCAGTGCTAGCTGGGGGACTAGCGGGGGAGAGACCCAGTACTTC
v_gene: TRBV10-1; abundance: many; j_gene: TRBJ1-1; d_gene: TRBD1; CDR3aa: CASMDRLGTEAFF; CDR3nt: TGCGCCAGCATGGACAGGTTGGGCACTGAAGCTTTCTTT
v_gene: TRBV7-9; abundance: many; j_gene: TRBJ2-7; d_gene: TRBD2; CDR3aa: CASSLLGGDRSYEQYF; CDR3nt: TGTGCCAGCAGCTTATTGGGAGGGGACCGTTCCTACGAGCAGTACTTC
v_gene: TRBV5-6; abundance: few; j_gene: TRBJ2-7; d_gene: .; CDR3aa: CASSLRNSYEQYF; CDR3nt: TGTGCCAGCAGCTTAAGAAACTCCTACGAGCAGTACTTC
v_gene: TRBV7-3; abundance: .; j_gene: TRBJ2-7; d_gene: .; CDR3aa: CASSRGPSYEQYF; CDR3nt: TGTGCCAGCAGCCGGGGCCCTTCCTACGAGCAGTACTTC
v_gene: TRBV2; abundance: .; j_gene: TRBJ2-6; d_gene: .; CDR3aa: CASTGLGSTGANVLTF; CDR3nt: TGTGCCAGTACCGGGCTAGGGAGCACTGGGGCCAACGTCCTGACTTTC
v_gene: TRBV4-1; abundance: few; j_gene: TRBJ2-1; d_gene: .; CDR3aa: CASSQEYRASNEQFF; CDR3nt: TGCGCCAGCAGCCAAGAATACAGGGCGTCCAATGAGCAGTTCTTC
v_gene: TRBV4-1; abundance: few; j_gene: TRBJ1-1; d_gene: TRBD1; CDR3aa: CASSQVTGGEAFF; CDR3nt: TGCGCCAGCAGCCAAGTGACAGGGGGCGAAGCTTTCTTT
v_gene: TRBV5-1; abundance: few; j_gene: TRBJ2-1; d_gene: .; CDR3aa: CASSLLATREQFF; CDR3nt: TGCGCCAGCAGCTTACTAGCTACGCGTGAGCAGTTCTTC
v_gene: TRBV23-1; abundance: .; j_gene: TRBJ2-2; d_gene: .; CDR3aa: CASSRGGRNTGELFF; CDR3nt: TGCGCCAGCAGCCGAGGAGGGAGGAACACCGGGGAGCTGTTTTTT
v_gene: TRBV7-9; abundance: few; j_gene: TRBJ2-4; d_gene: TRBD1; CDR3aa: CASSVDRAGNIQYF; CDR3nt: TGTGCCAGCAGCGTGGACAGGGCGGGAAACATTCAGTACTTC
v_gene: TRBV29-1; abundance: many; j_gene: TRBJ2-7; d_gene: TRBD1; CDR3aa: CSARQGPYEQYF; CDR3nt: TGCAGTGCTAGACAGGGGCCCTACGAGCAGTACTTC
v_gene: TRBV4-2; abundance: few; j_gene: TRBJ1-5; d_gene: .; CDR3aa: CASSQESVDQPQHF; CDR3nt: TGTGCCAGCAGCCAAGAATCTGTGGACCAGCCCCAGCATTTT
v_gene: TRBV5-6; abundance: .; j_gene: TRBJ2-5; d_gene: .; CDR3aa: CASSFEATQYF; CDR3nt: TGTGCCAGCAGCTTTGAGGCGACCCAGTACTTC
v_gene: TRBV12-3/TRBV12-4; abundance: many; j_gene: TRBJ2-1; d_gene: TRBD2; CDR3aa: CASSITGTSGNEQFF; CDR3nt: TGTGCCAGCAGTATAACCGGGACTAGCGGGAATGAGCAGTTCTTC
v_gene: TRBV27; abundance: few; j_gene: TRBJ2-3; d_gene: .; CDR3aa: CASSLRGLHTDTQYF; CDR3nt: TGTGCCAGCAGTTTGAGGGGACTCCACACAGATACGCAGTATTTT
v_gene: TRBV27; abundance: .; j_gene: TRBJ2-7; d_gene: .; CDR3aa: CASSFAGTRYEQYF; CDR3nt: TGTGCCAGCAGTTTTGCCGGGACTCGCTACGAGCAGTACTTC
v_gene: TRBV20-1; abundance: many; j_gene: TRBJ2-3; d_gene: .; CDR3aa: CSARDLWLGDTQYF; CDR3nt: TGCAGTGCTAGAGATCTCTGGCTTGGAGATACGCAGTATTTT
v_gene: TRBV20-1; abundance: .; j_gene: TRBJ2-5; d_gene: .; CDR3aa: CSATKARETQYF; CDR3nt: TGCAGTGCCACAAAGGCAAGGGAGACCCAGTACTTC
v_gene: TRBV2; abundance: few; j_gene: TRBJ1-6; d_gene: .; CDR3aa: CASSGAGEGNSPLHF; CDR3nt: TGTGCCAGCAGTGGGGCAGGGGAAGGAAATTCACCCCTCCACTTT
v_gene: TRBV10-2; abundance: .; j_gene: TRBJ1-5; d_gene: .; CDR3aa: CASRSRGANNQPQHF; CDR3nt: TGCGCCAGCAGGTCCCGGGGCGCCAACAATCAGCCCCAGCATTTT
v_gene: TRBV5-1; abundance: .; j_gene: TRBJ2-1; d_gene: .; CDR3aa: CASSLELGGEQFF; CDR3nt: TGCGCCAGCAGCTTGGAGCTAGGGGGTGAGCAGTTCTTC
v_gene: TRBV12-3/TRBV12-4; abundance: few; j_gene: TRBJ2-1; d_gene: .; CDR3aa: CASRQADRSYNEQFF; CDR3nt: TGTGCCAGCAGACAAGCGGACCGCTCGTACAATGAGCAGTTCTTC
v_gene: TRBV4-1; abundance: few; j_gene: TRBJ2-1; d_gene: TRBD2; CDR3aa: CASSQVGRVYNEQFF; CDR3nt: TGCGCCAGCAGCCAAGTCGGGAGGGTCTACAATGAGCAGTTCTTC
v_gene: TRBV4-2; abundance: many; j_gene: TRBJ2-1; d_gene: TRBD2; CDR3aa: CASSYGGTSGPGEQFF; CDR3nt: TGTGCCAGCAGCTACGGTGGGACTAGCGGGCCGGGGGAGCAGTTCTTC
v_gene: TRBV4-1; abundance: few; j_gene: TRBJ2-1; d_gene: TRBD2; CDR3aa: CASSPKMGLAGPNEQFF; CDR3nt: TGCGCCAGCAGCCCAAAAATGGGACTAGCGGGACCCAATGAGCAGTTCTTC
v_gene: TRBV20-1; abundance: few; j_gene: TRBJ2-3; d_gene: TRBD2; CDR3aa: CSALAGRTDTQYF; CDR3nt: TGCAGTGCTCTAGCGGGGCGCACAGATACGCAGTATTTT
v_gene: TRBV27; abundance: few; j_gene: TRBJ1-5; d_gene: .; CDR3aa: CASSFRRNQPQHF; CDR3nt: TGTGCCAGCAGTTTCCGACGCAATCAGCCCCAGCATTTT
v_gene: TRBV20-1; abundance: .; j_gene: TRBJ2-3; d_gene: .; CDR3aa: CSAPGPDADTQYF; CDR3nt: TGCAGTGCCCCGGGGCCGGACGCAGATACGCAGTATTTT
v_gene: TRBV20-1; abundance: few; j_gene: TRBJ2-3; d_gene: .; CDR3aa: CSARFYTASTQYF; CDR3nt: TGCAGTGCTAGATTCTACACCGCTAGTACGCAGTATTTT
v_gene: TRBV10-2; abundance: few; j_gene: TRBJ1-2; d_gene: .; CDR3aa: CASKRYSGDYGYTF; CDR3nt: TGCGCCAGCAAACGATATTCAGGGGACTATGGCTACACCTTC
v_gene: TRBV19; abundance: .; j_gene: TRBJ2-3; d_gene: .; CDR3aa: CASRTGTSRTDTQYF; CDR3nt: TGTGCCAGTAGGACCGGGACCTCGCGCACAGATACGCAGTATTTT
v_gene: TRBV27; abundance: few; j_gene: TRBJ2-2; d_gene: .; CDR3aa: CASTPGDPSYGELFF; CDR3nt: TGTGCCAGCACACCCGGAGACCCGAGTTACGGGGAGCTGTTTTTT
v_gene: TRBV3-1; abundance: .; j_gene: TRBJ2-1; d_gene: TRBD2; CDR3aa: CASSPSLFTTSGGYNEQFF; CDR3nt: TGTGCCAGCAGCCCATCGCTCTTCACGACTAGCGGGGGTTACAATGAGCAGTTCTTC
v_gene: TRBV3-1; abundance: few; j_gene: TRBJ2-2; d_gene: TRBD2; CDR3aa: CASSQDNRLAGVAGELFF; CDR3nt: TGTGCCAGCAGCCAAGATAATCGGCTAGCGGGAGTTGCCGGGGAGCTGTTTTTT
v_gene: TRBV27; abundance: .; j_gene: TRBJ1-5; d_gene: .; CDR3aa: CASSNELGLQPQHF; CDR3nt: TGTGCCAGCAGTAACGAACTGGGGCTTCAGCCCCAGCATTTT
v_gene: TRBV7-6; abundance: few; j_gene: TRBJ2-7; d_gene: .; CDR3aa: CASSLIEVEQYF; CDR3nt: TGTGCCAGCAGCTTAATAGAGGTCGAGCAGTACTTC
v_gene: TRBV25-1; abundance: many; j_gene: TRBJ1-1; d_gene: .; CDR3aa: CASSEQDEGNTEAFF; CDR3nt: TGTGCCAGCAGTGAACAGGACGAGGGAAACACTGAAGCTTTCTTT
v_gene: TRBV7-4; abundance: many; j_gene: TRBJ2-1; d_gene: .; CDR3aa: CASSLVLAASSYNEQFF; CDR3nt: TGTGCCAGCAGCTTAGTACTAGCCGCGAGCTCCTACAATGAGCAGTTCTTC
v_gene: TRBV20-1; abundance: few; j_gene: TRBJ2-3; d_gene: .; CDR3aa: CSASSQPSGTDTQYF; CDR3nt: TGCAGTGCTAGTAGCCAGCCTAGTGGCACAGATACGCAGTATTTT
v_gene: TRBV7-9; abundance: .; j_gene: TRBJ2-7; d_gene: .; CDR3aa: CASSHFGLDRSYEQYF; CDR3nt: TGTGCCAGCAGCCATTTTGGACTCGACAGGAGCTACGAGCAGTACTTC
v_gene: TRBV20-1; abundance: few; j_gene: TRBJ2-7; d_gene: TRBD1; CDR3aa: CSVRGLSSYEQYF; CDR3nt: TGCAGTGTAAGGGGGCTAAGCTCCTACGAGCAGTACTTC
v_gene: TRBV6-2/TRBV6-3; abundance: many; j_gene: TRBJ2-1; d_gene: TRBD2; CDR3aa: CASSLLAGGTTEQFF; CDR3nt: TGTGCCAGCAGTCTACTAGCGGGAGGAACAACTGAGCAGTTCTTC
v_gene: TRBV12-3/TRBV12-4; abundance: .; j_gene: TRBJ1-5; d_gene: .; CDR3aa: CASSPGLVQHF; CDR3nt: TGTGCCAGCAGTCCGGGGTTGGTCCAGCATTTT